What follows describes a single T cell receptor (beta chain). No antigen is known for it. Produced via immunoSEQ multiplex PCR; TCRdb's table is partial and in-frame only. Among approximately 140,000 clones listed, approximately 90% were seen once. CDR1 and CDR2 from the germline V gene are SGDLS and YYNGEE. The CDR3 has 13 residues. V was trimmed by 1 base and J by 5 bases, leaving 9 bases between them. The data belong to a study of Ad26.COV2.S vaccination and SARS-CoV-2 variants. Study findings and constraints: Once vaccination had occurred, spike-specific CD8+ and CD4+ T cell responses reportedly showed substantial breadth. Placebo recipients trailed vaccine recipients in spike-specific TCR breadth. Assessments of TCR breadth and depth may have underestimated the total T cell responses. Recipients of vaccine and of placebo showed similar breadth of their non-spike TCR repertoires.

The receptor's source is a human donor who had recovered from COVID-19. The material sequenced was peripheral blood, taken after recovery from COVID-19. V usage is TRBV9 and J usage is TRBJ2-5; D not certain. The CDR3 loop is CASSVSSRETQYF. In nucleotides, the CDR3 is TGTGCCAGCAGCGTAAGCAGCCGGGAGACCCAGTACTTC.